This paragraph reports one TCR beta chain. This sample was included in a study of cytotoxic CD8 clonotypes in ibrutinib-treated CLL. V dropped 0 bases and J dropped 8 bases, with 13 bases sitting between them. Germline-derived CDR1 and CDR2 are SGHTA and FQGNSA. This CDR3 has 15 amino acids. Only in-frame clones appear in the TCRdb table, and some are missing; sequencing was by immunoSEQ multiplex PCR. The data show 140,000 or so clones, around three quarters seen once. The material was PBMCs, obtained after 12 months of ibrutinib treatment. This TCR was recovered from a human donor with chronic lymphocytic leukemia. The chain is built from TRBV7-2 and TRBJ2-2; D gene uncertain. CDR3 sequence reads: CASSLAQRPPGELFF. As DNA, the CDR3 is TGTGCCAGCAGCTTAGCGCAAAGACCCCCAGGGGAGCTGTTTTTT. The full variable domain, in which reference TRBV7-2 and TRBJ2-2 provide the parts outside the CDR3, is GAGVSQSPSNKVTEKGKDVELRCDPISGHTALYWYRQSLGQGLEFLIYFQGNSAPDKSGLPSDRFSAERTGGSVSTLTIQRTQQEDSAVYLCASSLAQRPPGELFFGEGSRLTVL.